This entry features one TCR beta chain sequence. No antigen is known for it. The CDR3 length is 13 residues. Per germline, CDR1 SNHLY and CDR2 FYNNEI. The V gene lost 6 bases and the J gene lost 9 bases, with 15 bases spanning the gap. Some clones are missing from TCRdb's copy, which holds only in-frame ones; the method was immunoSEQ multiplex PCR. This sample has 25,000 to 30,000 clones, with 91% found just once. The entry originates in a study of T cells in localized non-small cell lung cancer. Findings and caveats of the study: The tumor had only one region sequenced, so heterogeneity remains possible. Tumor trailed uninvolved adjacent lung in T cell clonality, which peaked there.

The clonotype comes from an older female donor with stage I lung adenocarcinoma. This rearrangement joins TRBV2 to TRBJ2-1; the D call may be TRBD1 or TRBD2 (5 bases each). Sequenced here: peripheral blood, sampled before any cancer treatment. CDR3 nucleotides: TGTGCCAGCAGCGGGGACCTCTTTAGTGAGCAGTTCTTC. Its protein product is CASSGDLFSEQFF.